This T cell receptor (beta chain) is drawn from a study of cytomegalovirus exposure and HLA in healthy donors. Study findings and constraints: Reports described diagnosis of cytomegalovirus status by the classifier as highly specific and sensitive.

Clones were read by immunoSEQ multiplex PCR, and TCRdb kept only the in-frame ones, dropping some. The sample has over 200,000 clones; over 80% are singletons. Of note for this clone: Its antigen is not known.

Sequencing was performed on PBMCs. This clonotype was sampled from a woman younger than 35 in good health and CMV-seronegative.

The CDR3 DNA sequence: TGTGCCAGCAGCTTAGATCTGGGGCGGAGTGAGTACAATGAGCAGTTCTTC. It codes for CASSLDLGRSEYNEQFF. The chain is built from TRBV11-2 and TRBJ2-1; TRBD1 is a possible D gene (5 bases). Germline V gives CDR1 SGHAT, CDR2 FQNNGV. The length of the CDR3 is 17 residues. V shed 0 bases and J shed 4 bases, with 16 bases lying between them.